Listed below are T cell receptor beta chains from one sample, sequenced in a study of Ad26.COV2.S vaccination and SARS-CoV-2 variants. Method: immunoSEQ multiplex PCR; TCRdb's copy keeps in-frame clones and lacks some. The table lists some 390,000 clones, about 89% of them singletons. This material consisted of peripheral blood, taken in a trial of Ad26.COV2.S vaccine versus placebo. The origin of the receptors is a person aged 18-65 years who received the Ad26.COV2.S COVID-19 vaccine or a placebo. Both conserved end residues are part of each CDR3. The D gene is left open where the match is weak. A clone size is listed for some rows: how often the clone was seen (once, few, many), or a class if it is expanded.

cdr3_aa: CASSTPGQGAGGYEQYF
cdr3_nt: TGTGCCAGCAGCACGCCGGGACAGGGGGCTGGAGGCTACGAGCAGTACTTC
j_call: TRBJ2-7
v_call: TRBV5-6
clone_size: .
d_call: TRBD1

cdr3_aa: CASSKLRPSENTEAFF
cdr3_nt: TGTGCCAGCAGCAAATTGAGACCCTCGGAGAACACTGAAGCTTTCTTT
j_call: TRBJ1-1
v_call: TRBV21-1
clone_size: .
d_call: .

cdr3_aa: CASSPKTGAHYGYTF
cdr3_nt: TGTGCCAGCTCACCCAAGACAGGGGCCCACTATGGCTACACCTTC
j_call: TRBJ1-2
v_call: TRBV18
clone_size: .
d_call: TRBD1

cdr3_aa: CASSFYLGGKTDTQYF
cdr3_nt: TGTGCCAGCAGTTTCTACCTGGGGGGCAAAACAGATACGCAGTATTTT
j_call: TRBJ2-3
v_call: TRBV27
clone_size: .
d_call: .

cdr3_aa: CASSLDLDSYNEQFF
cdr3_nt: TGTGCCAGCAGCTTAGATCTCGATTCCTACAATGAGCAGTTCTTC
j_call: TRBJ2-1
v_call: TRBV11-2
clone_size: .
d_call: .

cdr3_aa: CASGQGGAAGGQYF
cdr3_nt: TGTGCCAGCGGACAGGGGGGAGCGGCCGGTGGGCAGTACTTC
j_call: TRBJ2-7
v_call: TRBV27
clone_size: .
d_call: TRBD1

cdr3_aa: CASSLDFGGYTF
cdr3_nt: TGTGCCAGCAGCTTAGATTTCGGTGGCTACACCTTC
j_call: TRBJ1-2
v_call: TRBV7-2
clone_size: .
d_call: .

cdr3_aa: CSGRDSQTANTEAFF
cdr3_nt: TGCAGCGGAAGGGACAGCCAAACAGCGAACACTGAAGCTTTCTTT
j_call: TRBJ1-1
v_call: TRBV29-1
clone_size: few
d_call: TRBD1

cdr3_aa: CASSLGTSPFF
cdr3_nt: TGTGCCAGCAGCTTGGGGACTAGCCCGTTCTTC
j_call: TRBJ2-1
v_call: TRBV5-5
clone_size: .
d_call: TRBD2

cdr3_aa: CASSSRQGTDTQYF
cdr3_nt: TGCGCCAGCAGCTCGCGACAGGGGACAGATACGCAGTATTTT
j_call: TRBJ2-3
v_call: TRBV5-1
clone_size: .
d_call: TRBD1

cdr3_aa: CASSGQGRTEAFF
cdr3_nt: TGTGCCAGCAGCGGACAGGGCAGGACTGAAGCTTTCTTT
j_call: TRBJ1-1
v_call: TRBV7-2
clone_size: .
d_call: TRBD1

cdr3_aa: CASSFSGGGEETQYF
cdr3_nt: TGTGCCAGCAGTTTTTCCGGGGGAGGTGAAGAGACCCAGTACTTC
j_call: TRBJ2-5
v_call: TRBV27
clone_size: .
d_call: .

cdr3_aa: CASSGRASRAAGLTYEQYF
cdr3_nt: TGTGCCAGCAGCGGCCGCGCCTCGCGAGCAGCGGGATTAACCTACGAGCAGTACTTC
j_call: TRBJ2-7
v_call: TRBV5-4
clone_size: .
d_call: TRBD2

cdr3_aa: CASSVASDYNEQFF
cdr3_nt: TGTGCCAGCAGCGTAGCTTCAGACTACAATGAGCAGTTCTTC
j_call: TRBJ2-1
v_call: TRBV9
clone_size: .
d_call: .

cdr3_aa: CASSIARGANQPQHF
cdr3_nt: TGTGCCAGTAGTATAGCACGGGGGGCCAATCAGCCCCAGCATTTT
j_call: TRBJ1-5
v_call: TRBV19
clone_size: few
d_call: .

cdr3_aa: CASSLAASGNEQFF
cdr3_nt: TGCGCCAGCAGCTTGGCTGCCAGCGGGAATGAGCAGTTCTTC
j_call: TRBJ2-1
v_call: TRBV5-1
clone_size: .
d_call: .

cdr3_aa: CASSLVRQGARGYTF
cdr3_nt: TGTGCCAGCAGCTTGGTGAGACAGGGGGCGCGTGGCTACACCTTC
j_call: TRBJ1-2
v_call: TRBV5-4
clone_size: .
d_call: TRBD1

cdr3_aa: CAISADSNTEAFF
cdr3_nt: TGTGCCATCAGTGCGGACTCTAACACTGAAGCTTTCTTT
j_call: TRBJ1-1
v_call: TRBV10-3
clone_size: .
d_call: .

cdr3_aa: CASSESLGSGETQYF
cdr3_nt: TGTGCCAGCAGTGAAAGTCTGGGCAGCGGAGAGACCCAGTACTTC
j_call: TRBJ2-5
v_call: TRBV6-1
clone_size: .
d_call: .

cdr3_aa: CASSTGQGIREKLFF
cdr3_nt: TGTGCCAGCAGTACTGGACAGGGGATCCGGGAAAAACTGTTTTTT
j_call: TRBJ1-4
v_call: TRBV6-5
clone_size: .
d_call: TRBD1

cdr3_aa: CASSVGPLNEKLFF
cdr3_nt: TGTGCCAGCAGCGTAGGGCCGCTTAATGAAAAACTGTTTTTT
j_call: TRBJ1-4
v_call: TRBV9
clone_size: .
d_call: .

cdr3_aa: CASSVEGRPHNEQFF
cdr3_nt: TGTGCCAGCAGCGTAGAAGGGAGACCCCACAATGAGCAGTTCTTC
j_call: TRBJ2-1
v_call: TRBV9
clone_size: .
d_call: .

cdr3_aa: CASGGAQETQYF
cdr3_nt: TGTGCCAGCGGGGGGGCCCAAGAGACCCAGTACTTC
j_call: TRBJ2-5
v_call: TRBV28
clone_size: .
d_call: .

cdr3_aa: CASSLTATGRVSTDTQYF
cdr3_nt: TGCGCCAGCAGCTTAACCGCGACAGGGCGTGTTAGCACAGATACGCAGTATTTT
j_call: TRBJ2-3
v_call: TRBV5-1
clone_size: .
d_call: TRBD1

cdr3_aa: CASSSNRGSSTDTQYF
cdr3_nt: TGTGCCAGCAGCTCCAACAGGGGGTCTAGCACAGATACGCAGTATTTT
j_call: TRBJ2-3
v_call: TRBV5-4
clone_size: .
d_call: TRBD1

cdr3_aa: CASSLASGGRWWSEQYF
cdr3_nt: TGCGCCAGCAGCTTGGCATCTGGCGGGAGGTGGTGGAGCGAGCAGTACTTC
j_call: TRBJ2-7
v_call: TRBV5-1
clone_size: .
d_call: TRBD2

cdr3_aa: CASSLDRGTNTGELFF
cdr3_nt: TGTGCCAGCAGCTTGGACAGGGGCACGAACACCGGGGAGCTGTTTTTT
j_call: TRBJ2-2
v_call: TRBV5-6
clone_size: .
d_call: TRBD1

cdr3_aa: CASSDPSGSSYNEQFF
cdr3_nt: TGTGCCAGCAGTGATCCAAGCGGGAGCTCCTACAATGAGCAGTTCTTC
j_call: TRBJ2-1
v_call: TRBV25-1
clone_size: .
d_call: TRBD2

cdr3_aa: CASSLGGTGANYGYTF
cdr3_nt: TGTGCCAGCAGTTTAGGCGGGACAGGGGCTAACTATGGCTACACCTTC
j_call: TRBJ1-2
v_call: TRBV28
clone_size: .
d_call: TRBD1

cdr3_aa: CASSYTSSAGGNIQYF
cdr3_nt: TGTGCCAGCAGTTACACCTCATCGGCAGGGGGGAACATTCAGTACTTC
j_call: TRBJ2-4
v_call: TRBV6-5
clone_size: .
d_call: .

cdr3_aa: CASSQDNTGELFF
cdr3_nt: TGCGCCAGCAGCCAGGATAACACCGGGGAGCTGTTTTTT
j_call: TRBJ2-2
v_call: TRBV4-3
clone_size: .
d_call: .

cdr3_aa: CASSAGTGSDGETQYF
cdr3_nt: TGTGCCAGCAGCGCCGGGACAGGGAGTGACGGGGAGACCCAGTACTTC
j_call: TRBJ2-5
v_call: TRBV9
clone_size: .
d_call: TRBD1

cdr3_aa: CASSHPGQGGYGYTF
cdr3_nt: TGCGCCAGCAGCCATCCGGGACAGGGGGGCTATGGCTACACCTTC
j_call: TRBJ1-2
v_call: TRBV4-1
clone_size: .
d_call: TRBD1

cdr3_aa: CSVLPTVGNEQFF
cdr3_nt: TGCAGCGTCCTTCCCACGGTCGGCAATGAGCAGTTCTTC
j_call: TRBJ2-1
v_call: TRBV29-1
clone_size: once
d_call: .

cdr3_aa: CAISQDRVGTGELFF
cdr3_nt: TGTGCCATCAGTCAGGACAGGGTCGGTACCGGGGAGCTGTTTTTT
j_call: TRBJ2-2
v_call: TRBV10-3
clone_size: once
d_call: TRBD1

cdr3_aa: CASSPVTPNTEAFF
cdr3_nt: TGCGCCAGCAGCCCGGTGACACCGAACACTGAAGCTTTCTTT
j_call: TRBJ1-1
v_call: TRBV5-1
clone_size: .
d_call: .

cdr3_aa: CASSPRTSGNEQFF
cdr3_nt: TGTGCCAGCAGTCCCCGGACTAGCGGCAATGAGCAGTTCTTC
j_call: TRBJ2-1
v_call: TRBV28
clone_size: .
d_call: TRBD2

cdr3_aa: CASSVGQGSVDGYTF
cdr3_nt: TGTGCCAGCAGCGTGGGACAGGGATCGGTAGATGGCTACACCTTC
j_call: TRBJ1-2
v_call: TRBV7-9
clone_size: .
d_call: TRBD1

cdr3_aa: CASSHGTSGRGTDTQYF
cdr3_nt: TGTGCCAGCAGCCACGGGACTAGCGGGAGGGGGACAGATACGCAGTATTTT
j_call: TRBJ2-3
v_call: TRBV11-2
clone_size: .
d_call: TRBD2

cdr3_aa: CASSSQGGPGELFF
cdr3_nt: TGCGCCAGCAGCTCGCAAGGGGGCCCCGGGGAGCTGTTTTTT
j_call: TRBJ2-2
v_call: TRBV5-1
clone_size: .
d_call: TRBD1